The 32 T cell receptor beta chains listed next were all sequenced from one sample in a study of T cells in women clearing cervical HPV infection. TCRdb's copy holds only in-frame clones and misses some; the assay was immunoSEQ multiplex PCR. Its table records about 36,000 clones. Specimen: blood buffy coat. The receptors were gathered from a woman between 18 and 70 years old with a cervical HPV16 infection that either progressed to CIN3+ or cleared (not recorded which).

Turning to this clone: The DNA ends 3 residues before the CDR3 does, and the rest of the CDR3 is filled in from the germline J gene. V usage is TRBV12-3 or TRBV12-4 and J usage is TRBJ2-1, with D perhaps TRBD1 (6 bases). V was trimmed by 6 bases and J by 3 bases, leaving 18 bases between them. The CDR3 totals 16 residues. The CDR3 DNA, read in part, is TGTGCCAGCAGCCCACACAGGGTCGGCGGCTACAATGAG. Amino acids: CASSPHRVGGYNE. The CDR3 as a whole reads CASSPHRVGGYNEQFF.

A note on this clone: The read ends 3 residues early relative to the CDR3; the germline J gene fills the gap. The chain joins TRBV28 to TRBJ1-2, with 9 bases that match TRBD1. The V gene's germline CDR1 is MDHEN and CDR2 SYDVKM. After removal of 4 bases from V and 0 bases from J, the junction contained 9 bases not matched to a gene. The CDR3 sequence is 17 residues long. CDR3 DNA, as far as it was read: TGTGCCAGCAGTTCCACCTCGAGGACAGGGGCTAACTATGGC. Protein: CASSSTSRTGANYG. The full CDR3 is CASSSTSRTGANYGYTF.

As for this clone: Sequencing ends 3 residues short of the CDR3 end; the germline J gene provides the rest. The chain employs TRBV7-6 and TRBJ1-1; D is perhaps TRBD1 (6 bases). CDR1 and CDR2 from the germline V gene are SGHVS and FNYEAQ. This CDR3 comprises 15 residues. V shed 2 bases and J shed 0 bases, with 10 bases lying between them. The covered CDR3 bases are TGTGCCAGCAGCTTAAGTGGACAGATGAACACTGAA. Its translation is CASSLSGQMNTE. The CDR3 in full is CASSLSGQMNTEAFF.

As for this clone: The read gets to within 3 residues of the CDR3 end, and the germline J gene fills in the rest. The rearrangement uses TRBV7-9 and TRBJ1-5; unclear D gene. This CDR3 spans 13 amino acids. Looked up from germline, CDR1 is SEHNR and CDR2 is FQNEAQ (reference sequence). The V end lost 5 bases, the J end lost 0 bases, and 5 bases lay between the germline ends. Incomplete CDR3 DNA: TGTGCCAGCAGCCGCTATAGCAATCAGCCC. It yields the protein CASSRYSNQP. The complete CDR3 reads CASSRYSNQPQHF.

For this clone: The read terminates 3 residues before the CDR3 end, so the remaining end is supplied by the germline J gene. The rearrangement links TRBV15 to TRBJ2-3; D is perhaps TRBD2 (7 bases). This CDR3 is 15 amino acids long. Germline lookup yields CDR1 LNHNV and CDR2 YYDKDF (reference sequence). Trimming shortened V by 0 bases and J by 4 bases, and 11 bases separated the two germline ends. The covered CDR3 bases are TGTGCCACCAGCAGAGACCAAGGGGGGGCAGATACG. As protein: CATSRDQGGADT. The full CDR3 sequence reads CATSRDQGGADTQYF.

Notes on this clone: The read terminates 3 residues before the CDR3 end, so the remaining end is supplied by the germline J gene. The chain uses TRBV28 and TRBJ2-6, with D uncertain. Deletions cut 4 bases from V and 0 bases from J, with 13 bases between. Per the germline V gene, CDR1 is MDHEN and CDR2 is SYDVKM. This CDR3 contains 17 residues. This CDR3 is CASSSSGSHSGANVLTF. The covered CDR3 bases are TGTGCCAGCAGTTCTTCAGGCTCCCACTCTGGGGCCAACGTC.

The DNA read from the CDR3 is TGTGCCACTCGGGGTTGGGGCACAGATACG. This gives the protein CATRGWGTDT. The complete CDR3 sequence is CATRGWGTDTQYF. The chain has TRBV28 and TRBJ2-3, with D maybe TRBD2 (5 bases). The CDR3 end falls 3 residues outside the read, so it is completed with the germline J gene. This CDR3 is built from 13 residues. Deletions cut 10 bases from V and 1 base from J, with 12 bases between. CDR1 and CDR2 (germline): MDHEN, SYDVKM.

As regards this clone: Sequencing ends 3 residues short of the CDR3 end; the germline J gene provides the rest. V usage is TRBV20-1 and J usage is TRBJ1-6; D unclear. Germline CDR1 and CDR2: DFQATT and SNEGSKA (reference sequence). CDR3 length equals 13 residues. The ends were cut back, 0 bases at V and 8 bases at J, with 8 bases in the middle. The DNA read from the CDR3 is TGCAGTGCTAGAGAGGCGGAGTATTCACCC. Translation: CSAREAEYSP. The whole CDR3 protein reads CSAREAEYSPLHF.

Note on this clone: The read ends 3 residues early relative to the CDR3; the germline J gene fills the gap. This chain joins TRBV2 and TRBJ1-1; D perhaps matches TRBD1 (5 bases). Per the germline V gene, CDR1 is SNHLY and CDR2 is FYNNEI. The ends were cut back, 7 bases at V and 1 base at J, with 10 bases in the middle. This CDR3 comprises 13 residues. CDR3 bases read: TGTGCCAGCATCCAGGGAGAGAACACTGAA. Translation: CASIQGENTE. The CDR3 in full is CASIQGENTEAFF.

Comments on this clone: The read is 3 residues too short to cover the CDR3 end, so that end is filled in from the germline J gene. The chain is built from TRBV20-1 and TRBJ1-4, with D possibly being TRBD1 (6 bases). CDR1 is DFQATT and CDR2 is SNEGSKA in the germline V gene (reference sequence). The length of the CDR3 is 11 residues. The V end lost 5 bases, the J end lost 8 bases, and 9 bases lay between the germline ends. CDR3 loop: CSALGGEKLFF. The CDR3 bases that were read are TGCAGTGCTCTAGGGGGAGAAAAA.

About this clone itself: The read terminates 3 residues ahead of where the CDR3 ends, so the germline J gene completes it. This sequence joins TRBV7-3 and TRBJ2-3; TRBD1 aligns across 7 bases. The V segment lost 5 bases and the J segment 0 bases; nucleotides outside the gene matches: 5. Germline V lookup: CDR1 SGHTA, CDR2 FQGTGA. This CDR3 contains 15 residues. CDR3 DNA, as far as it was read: TGTGCCAGCAGCCCCGACAGGGTTAGCACAGATACG. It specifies CASSPDRVSTDT. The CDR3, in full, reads CASSPDRVSTDTQYF. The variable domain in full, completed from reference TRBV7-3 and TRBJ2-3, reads GAGVSQTPSNKVTEKGKYVELRCDPISGHTALYWYRQSLGQGPEFLIYFQGTGAADDSGLPNDRFFAVRPEGSVSTLKIQRTERGDSAVYLCASSPDRVSTDTQYFGPGTRLTVL.

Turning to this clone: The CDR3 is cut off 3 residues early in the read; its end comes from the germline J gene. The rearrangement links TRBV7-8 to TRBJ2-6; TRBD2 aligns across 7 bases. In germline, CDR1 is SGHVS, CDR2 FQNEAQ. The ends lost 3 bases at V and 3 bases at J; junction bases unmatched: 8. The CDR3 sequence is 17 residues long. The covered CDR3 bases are TGTGCCAGCAGCTTCCCGGGACCTAGCGGTGGGGCCAACGTC. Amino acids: CASSFPGPSGGANV. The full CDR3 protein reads CASSFPGPSGGANVLTF.

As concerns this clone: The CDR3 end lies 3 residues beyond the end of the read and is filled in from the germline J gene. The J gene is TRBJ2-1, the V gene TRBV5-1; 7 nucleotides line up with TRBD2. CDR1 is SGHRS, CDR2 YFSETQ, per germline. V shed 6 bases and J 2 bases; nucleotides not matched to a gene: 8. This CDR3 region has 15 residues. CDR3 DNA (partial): TGCGCCAGCACCCTCGGACTAGGGGCCTACAATGAG. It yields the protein CASTLGLGAYNE. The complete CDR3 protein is CASTLGLGAYNEQFF.

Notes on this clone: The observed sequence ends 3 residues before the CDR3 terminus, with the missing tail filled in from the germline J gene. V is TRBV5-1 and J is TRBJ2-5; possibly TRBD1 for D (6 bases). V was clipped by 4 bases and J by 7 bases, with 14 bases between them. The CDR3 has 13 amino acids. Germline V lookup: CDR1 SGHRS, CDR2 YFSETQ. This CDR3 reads CASSPGQKGTQYF. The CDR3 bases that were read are TGCGCCAGCAGCCCGGGACAAAAAGGGACC.

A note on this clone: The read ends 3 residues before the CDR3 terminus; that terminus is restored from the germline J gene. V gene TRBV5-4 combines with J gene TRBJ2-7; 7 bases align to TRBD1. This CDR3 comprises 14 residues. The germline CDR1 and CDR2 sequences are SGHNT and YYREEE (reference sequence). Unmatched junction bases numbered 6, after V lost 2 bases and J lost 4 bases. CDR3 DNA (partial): TGTGCCAGCAGCTTCAGGGACAGACCATACGAG. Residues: CASSFRDRPYE. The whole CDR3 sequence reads CASSFRDRPYEQYF.

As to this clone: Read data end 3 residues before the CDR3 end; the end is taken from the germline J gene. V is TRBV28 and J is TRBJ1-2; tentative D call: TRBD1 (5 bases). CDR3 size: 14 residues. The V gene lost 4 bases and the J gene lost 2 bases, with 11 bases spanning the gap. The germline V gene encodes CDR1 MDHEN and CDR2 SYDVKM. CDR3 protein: CASSSGLSNYGYTF. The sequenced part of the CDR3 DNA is TGTGCCAGCAGTTCAGGGTTGAGCAACTATGGC.

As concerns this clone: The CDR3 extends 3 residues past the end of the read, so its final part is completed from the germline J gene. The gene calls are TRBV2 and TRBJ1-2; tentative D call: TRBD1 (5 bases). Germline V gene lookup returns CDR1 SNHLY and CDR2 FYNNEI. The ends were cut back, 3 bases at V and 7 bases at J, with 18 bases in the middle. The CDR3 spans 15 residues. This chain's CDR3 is CASSDSFLGPSGYTF. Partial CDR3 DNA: TGTGCCAGCAGTGACTCTTTTTTGGGGCCAAGTGGC.

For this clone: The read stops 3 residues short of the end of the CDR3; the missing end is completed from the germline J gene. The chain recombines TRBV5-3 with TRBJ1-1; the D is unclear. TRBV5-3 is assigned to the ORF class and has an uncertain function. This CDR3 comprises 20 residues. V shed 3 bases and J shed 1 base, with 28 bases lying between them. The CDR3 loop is CARSSNRPRGRILWNTEAFF. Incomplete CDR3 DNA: TGTGCCAGAAGCTCGAACAGACCCCGAGGGCGCATCCTCTGGAACACTGAA.

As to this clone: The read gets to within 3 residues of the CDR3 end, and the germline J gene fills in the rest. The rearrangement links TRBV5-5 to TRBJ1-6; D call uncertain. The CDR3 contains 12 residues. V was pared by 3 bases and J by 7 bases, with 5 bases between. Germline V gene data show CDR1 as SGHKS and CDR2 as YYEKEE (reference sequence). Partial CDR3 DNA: TGTGCCAGCAGCTCGGGGAATTCACCC. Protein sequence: CASSSGNSP. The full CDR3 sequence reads CASSSGNSPLHF.

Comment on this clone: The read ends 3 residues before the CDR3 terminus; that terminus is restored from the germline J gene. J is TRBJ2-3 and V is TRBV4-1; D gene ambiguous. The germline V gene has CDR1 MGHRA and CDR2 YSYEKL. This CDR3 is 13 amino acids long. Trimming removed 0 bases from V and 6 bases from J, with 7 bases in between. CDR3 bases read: TGCGCCAGCAGCCAAGATATCAGGGATACG. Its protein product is CASSQDIRDT. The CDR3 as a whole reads CASSQDIRDTQYF.

The covered CDR3 bases are TGTGCCAGCAGCCTCAGGACTAGCGGGAGCGAG. Its protein product is CASSLRTSGSE. The full CDR3 reads CASSLRTSGSEQYF. The chain links TRBV7-9 to TRBJ2-7, with 13 nucleotides matching TRBD2. The missing CDR3 end, 3 residues past where the read stops, is filled in from the germline J gene. This CDR3 region has 14 residues. Germline loops: CDR1 SEHNR, CDR2 FQNEAQ (reference sequence). V gave up 5 bases and J gave up 6 bases; unmatched junction bases: 4.

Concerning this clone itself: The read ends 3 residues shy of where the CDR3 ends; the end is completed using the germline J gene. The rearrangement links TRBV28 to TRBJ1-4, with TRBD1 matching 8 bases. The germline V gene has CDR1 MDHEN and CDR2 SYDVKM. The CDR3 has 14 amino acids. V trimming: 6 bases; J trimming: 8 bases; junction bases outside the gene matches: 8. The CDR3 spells CASSLPGGHEKLFF. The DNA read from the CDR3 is TGTGCCAGCAGCCTACCAGGGGGCCACGAAAAA.

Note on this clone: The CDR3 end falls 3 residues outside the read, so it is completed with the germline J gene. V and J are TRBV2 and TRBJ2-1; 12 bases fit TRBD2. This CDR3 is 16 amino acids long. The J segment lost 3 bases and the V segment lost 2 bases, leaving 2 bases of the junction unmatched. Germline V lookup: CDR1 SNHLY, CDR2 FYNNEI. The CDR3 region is CASSELAGGLYNEQFF. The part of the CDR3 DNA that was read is TGTGCCAGCAGTGAACTAGCGGGGGGGCTCTACAATGAG.

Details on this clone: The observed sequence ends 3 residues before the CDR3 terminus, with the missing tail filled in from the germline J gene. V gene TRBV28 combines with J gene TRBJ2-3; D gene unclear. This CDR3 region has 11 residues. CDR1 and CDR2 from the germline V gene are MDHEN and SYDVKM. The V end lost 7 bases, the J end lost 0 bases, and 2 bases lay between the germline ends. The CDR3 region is CASTSTDTQYF. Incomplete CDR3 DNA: TGTGCCAGCACAAGCACAGATACG.

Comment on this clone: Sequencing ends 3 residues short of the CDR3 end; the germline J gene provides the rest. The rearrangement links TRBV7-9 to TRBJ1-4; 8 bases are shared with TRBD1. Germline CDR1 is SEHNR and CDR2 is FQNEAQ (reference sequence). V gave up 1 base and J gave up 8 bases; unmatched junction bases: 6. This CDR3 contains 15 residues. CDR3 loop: CASSLVRTGQEKLFF. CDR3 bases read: TGTGCCAGCAGCTTAGTACGGACAGGGCAGGAAAAA.

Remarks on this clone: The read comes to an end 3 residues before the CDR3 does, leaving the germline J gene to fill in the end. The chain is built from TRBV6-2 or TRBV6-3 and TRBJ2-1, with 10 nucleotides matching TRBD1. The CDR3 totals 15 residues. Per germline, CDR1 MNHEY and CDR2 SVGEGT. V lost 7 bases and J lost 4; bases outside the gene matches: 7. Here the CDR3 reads CASTSGTGEYNEQFF. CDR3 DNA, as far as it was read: TGTGCCAGCACCTCCGGGACAGGGGAATACAATGAG.

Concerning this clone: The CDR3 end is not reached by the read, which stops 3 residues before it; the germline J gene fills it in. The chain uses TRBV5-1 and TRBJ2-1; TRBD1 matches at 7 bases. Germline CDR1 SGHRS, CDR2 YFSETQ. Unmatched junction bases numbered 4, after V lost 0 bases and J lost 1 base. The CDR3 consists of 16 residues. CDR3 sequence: CASSLDTGVSYNEQFF. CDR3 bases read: TGCGCCAGCAGCTTGGATACAGGGGTATCCTACAATGAG.

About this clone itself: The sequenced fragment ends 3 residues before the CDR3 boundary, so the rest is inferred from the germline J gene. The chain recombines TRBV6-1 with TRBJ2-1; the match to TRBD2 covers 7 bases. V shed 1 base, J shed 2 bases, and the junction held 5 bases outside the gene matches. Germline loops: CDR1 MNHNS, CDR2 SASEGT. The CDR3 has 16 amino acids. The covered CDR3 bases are TGTGCCAGCAGTGAAGTTCGCGGGAGACCCTACAATGAG. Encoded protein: CASSEVRGRPYNE. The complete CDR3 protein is CASSEVRGRPYNEQFF.

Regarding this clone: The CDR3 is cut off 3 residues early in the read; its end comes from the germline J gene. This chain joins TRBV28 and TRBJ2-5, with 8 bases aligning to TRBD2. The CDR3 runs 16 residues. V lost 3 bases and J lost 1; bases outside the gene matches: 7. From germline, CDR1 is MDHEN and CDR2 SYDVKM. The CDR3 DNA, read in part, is TGTGCCAGCAGTTTTCCTAGCGGGTCTTTCCAAGAGACC. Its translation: CASSFPSGSFQET. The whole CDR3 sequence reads CASSFPSGSFQETQYF.

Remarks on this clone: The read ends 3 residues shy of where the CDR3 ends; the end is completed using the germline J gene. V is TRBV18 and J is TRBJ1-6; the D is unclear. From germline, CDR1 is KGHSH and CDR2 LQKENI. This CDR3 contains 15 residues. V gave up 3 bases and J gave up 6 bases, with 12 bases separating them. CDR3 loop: CASSPSAGINSPLHF. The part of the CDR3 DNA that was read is TGTGCCAGCTCACCGTCGGCGGGGATTAATTCACCC.

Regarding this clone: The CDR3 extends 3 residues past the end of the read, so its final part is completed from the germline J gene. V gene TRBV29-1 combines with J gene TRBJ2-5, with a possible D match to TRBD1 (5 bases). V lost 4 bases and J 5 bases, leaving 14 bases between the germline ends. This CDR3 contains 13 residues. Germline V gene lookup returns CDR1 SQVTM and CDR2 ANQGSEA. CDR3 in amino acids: CSVAQGTGETQYF. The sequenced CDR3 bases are TGCAGCGTTGCCCAGGGCACCGGTGAGACC.

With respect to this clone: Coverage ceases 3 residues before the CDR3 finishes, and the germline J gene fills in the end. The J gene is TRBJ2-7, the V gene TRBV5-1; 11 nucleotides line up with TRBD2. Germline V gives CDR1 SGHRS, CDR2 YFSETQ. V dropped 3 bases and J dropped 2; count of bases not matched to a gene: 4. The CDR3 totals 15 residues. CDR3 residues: CASSSLAGGTYEQYF. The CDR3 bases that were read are TGCGCCAGCAGCTCTCTAGCGGGGGGCACCTACGAG.